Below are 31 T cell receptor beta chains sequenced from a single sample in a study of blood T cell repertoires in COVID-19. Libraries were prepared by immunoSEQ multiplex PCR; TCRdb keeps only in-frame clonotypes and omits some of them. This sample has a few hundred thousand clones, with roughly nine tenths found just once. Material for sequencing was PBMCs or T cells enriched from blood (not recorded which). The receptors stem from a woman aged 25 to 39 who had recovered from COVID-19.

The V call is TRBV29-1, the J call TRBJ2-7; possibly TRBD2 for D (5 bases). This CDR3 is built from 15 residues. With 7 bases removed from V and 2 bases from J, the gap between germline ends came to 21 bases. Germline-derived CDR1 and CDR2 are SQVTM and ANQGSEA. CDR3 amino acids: CSARTAGRPPYEQYF. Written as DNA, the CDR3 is TGCAGCGCCCGGACTGCCGGTCGTCCCCCCTACGAGCAGTACTTC.

The CDR3 coding sequence is TGTGCCAGCAGCGGGACTAGCGGTTACGAGCAGTACTTC. Its protein is CASSGTSGYEQYF. The chain links TRBV9 to TRBJ2-7, with 10 positions matching TRBD2. This CDR3 is built from 13 residues. V was pared by 3 bases and J by 4 bases, with 1 base of the junction left unmatched. Germline V gene lookup returns CDR1 SGDLS and CDR2 YYNGEE.

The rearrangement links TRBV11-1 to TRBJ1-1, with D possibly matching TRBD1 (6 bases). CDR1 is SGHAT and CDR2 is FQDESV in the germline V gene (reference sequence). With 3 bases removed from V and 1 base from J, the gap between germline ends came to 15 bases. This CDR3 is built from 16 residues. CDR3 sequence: CASSFDPRGSNTEAFF. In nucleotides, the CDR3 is TGTGCCAGCAGCTTCGACCCCAGGGGATCGAACACTGAAGCTTTCTTT.

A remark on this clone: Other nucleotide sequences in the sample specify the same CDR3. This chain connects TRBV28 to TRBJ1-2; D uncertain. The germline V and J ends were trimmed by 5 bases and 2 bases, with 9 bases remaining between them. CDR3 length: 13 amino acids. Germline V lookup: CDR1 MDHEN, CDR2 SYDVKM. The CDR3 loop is CASSQAGNYGYTF. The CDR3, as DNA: TGTGCCAGCAGTCAGGCTGGGAACTATGGCTACACCTTC.

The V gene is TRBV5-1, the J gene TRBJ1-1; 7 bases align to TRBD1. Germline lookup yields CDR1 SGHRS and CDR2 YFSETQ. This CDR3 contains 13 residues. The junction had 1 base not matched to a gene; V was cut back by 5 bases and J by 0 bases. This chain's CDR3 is CASRGQMNTEAFF. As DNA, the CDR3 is TGCGCCAGCAGGGGACAGATGAACACTGAAGCTTTCTTT.

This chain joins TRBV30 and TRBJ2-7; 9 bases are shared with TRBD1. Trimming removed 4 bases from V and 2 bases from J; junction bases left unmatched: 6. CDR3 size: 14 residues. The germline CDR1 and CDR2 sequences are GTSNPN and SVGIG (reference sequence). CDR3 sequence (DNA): TGTGCCTGGAATCCGGGACAGGGAACCTACGAGCAGTACTTC. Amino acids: CAWNPGQGTYEQYF.

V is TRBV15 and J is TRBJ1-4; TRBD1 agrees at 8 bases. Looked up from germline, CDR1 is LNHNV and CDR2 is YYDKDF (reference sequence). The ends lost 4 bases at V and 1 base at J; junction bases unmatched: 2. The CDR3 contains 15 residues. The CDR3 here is CATSTGQGTNEKLFF. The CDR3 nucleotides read TGTGCCACCAGCACTGGACAGGGAACTAATGAAAAACTGTTTTTT.

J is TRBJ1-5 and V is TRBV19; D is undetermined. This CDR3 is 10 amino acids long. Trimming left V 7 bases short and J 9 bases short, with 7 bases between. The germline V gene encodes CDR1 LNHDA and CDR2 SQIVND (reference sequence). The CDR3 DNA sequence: TGTGCCAGTAACCTGCGGCCCCAGCATTTT. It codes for CASNLRPQHF. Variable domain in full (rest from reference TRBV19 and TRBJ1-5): DGGITQSPKYLFRKEGQNVTLSCEQNLNHDAMYWYRQDPGQGLRLIYYSQIVNDFQKGDIAEGYSVSREKKESFPLTVTSAQKNPTAFYLCASNLRPQHFGDGTRLSIL.

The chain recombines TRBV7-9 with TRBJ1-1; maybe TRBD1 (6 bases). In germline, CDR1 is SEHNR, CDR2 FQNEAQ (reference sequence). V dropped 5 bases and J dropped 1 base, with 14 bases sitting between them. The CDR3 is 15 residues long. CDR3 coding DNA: TGTGCCAGCAGCGCCCCGGACAGAACGAACACTGAAGCTTTCTTT. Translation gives CASSAPDRTNTEAFF. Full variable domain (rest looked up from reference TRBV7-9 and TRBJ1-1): DTGVSQNPRHKITKRGQNVTFRCDPISEHNRLYWYRQTLGQGPEFLTYFQNEAQLEKSRLLSDRFSAERPKGSFSTLEIQRTEQGDSAMYLCASSAPDRTNTEAFFGQGTRLTVV.

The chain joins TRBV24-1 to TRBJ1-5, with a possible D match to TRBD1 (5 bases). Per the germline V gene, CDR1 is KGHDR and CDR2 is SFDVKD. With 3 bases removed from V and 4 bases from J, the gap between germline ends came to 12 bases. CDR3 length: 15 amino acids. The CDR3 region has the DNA TGTGCCACCAGTGATAATGCAGGGCCGAATCAGCCCCAGCATTTT. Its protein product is CATSDNAGPNQPQHF.

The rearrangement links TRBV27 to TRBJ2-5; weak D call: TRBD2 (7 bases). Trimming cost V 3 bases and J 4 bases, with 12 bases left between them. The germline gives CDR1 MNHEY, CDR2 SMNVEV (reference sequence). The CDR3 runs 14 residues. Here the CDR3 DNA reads TGTGCCAGCAGTTTGGGGGGGCGGGGAGAGACCCAGTACTTC. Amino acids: CASSLGGRGETQYF.

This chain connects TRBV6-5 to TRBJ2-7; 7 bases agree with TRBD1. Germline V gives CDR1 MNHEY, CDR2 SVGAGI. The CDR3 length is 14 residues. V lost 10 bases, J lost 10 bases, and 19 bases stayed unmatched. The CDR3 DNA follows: TGTGCCACCCAAGGAAGACAGGGTACTACGAACCAGTACTTC. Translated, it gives CATQGRQGTTNQYF.

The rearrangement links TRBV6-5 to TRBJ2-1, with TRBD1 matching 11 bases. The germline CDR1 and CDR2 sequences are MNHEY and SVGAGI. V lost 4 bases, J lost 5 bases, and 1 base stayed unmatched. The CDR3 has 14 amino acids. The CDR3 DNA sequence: TGTGCCAGCAGTTGGGGACAGGGGGACAATGAGCAGTTCTTC. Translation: CASSWGQGDNEQFF.

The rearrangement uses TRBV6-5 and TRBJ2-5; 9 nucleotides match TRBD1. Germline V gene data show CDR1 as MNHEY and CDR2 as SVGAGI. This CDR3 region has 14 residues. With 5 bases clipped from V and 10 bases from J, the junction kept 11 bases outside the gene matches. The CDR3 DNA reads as TGTGCCAGCAGTCCCGCGGGTGGACAGGGGCTCCAGTACTTC. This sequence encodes CASSPAGGQGLQYF.

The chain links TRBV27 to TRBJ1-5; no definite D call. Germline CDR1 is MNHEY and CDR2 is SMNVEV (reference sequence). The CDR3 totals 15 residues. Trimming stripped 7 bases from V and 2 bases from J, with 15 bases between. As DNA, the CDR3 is TGTGCCAGCAAAGGGAATCAAGCGGGCAATCAGCCCCAGCATTTT. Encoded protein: CASKGNQAGNQPQHF.

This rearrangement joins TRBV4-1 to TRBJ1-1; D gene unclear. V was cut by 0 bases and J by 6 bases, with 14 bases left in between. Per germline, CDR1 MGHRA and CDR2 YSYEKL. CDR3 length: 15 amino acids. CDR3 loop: CASSQDVPRAAEAFF. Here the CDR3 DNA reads TGCGCCAGCAGCCAAGACGTTCCTAGAGCCGCTGAAGCTTTCTTT.

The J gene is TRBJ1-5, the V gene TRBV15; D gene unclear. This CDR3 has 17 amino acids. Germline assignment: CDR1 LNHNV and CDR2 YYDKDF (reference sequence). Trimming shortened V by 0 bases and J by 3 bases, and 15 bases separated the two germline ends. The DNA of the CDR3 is TGTGCCACCAGCAGAGATTTGCCAACCCCCTACAATCAGCCCCAGCATTTT. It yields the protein CATSRDLPTPYNQPQHF. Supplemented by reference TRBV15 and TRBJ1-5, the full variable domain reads DAMVIQNPRYQVTQFGKPVTLSCSQTLNHNVMYWYQQKSSQAPKLLFHYYDKDFNNEADTPDNFQSRRPNTSFCFLDIRSPGLGDTAMYLCATSRDLPTPYNQPQHFGDGTRLSIL.

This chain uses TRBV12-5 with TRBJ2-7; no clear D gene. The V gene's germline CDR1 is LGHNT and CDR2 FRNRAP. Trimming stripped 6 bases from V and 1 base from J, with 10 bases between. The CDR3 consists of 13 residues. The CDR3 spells CASGPSGSYEQYF. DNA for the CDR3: TGTGCTAGTGGGCCCTCAGGATCCTACGAGCAGTACTTC.

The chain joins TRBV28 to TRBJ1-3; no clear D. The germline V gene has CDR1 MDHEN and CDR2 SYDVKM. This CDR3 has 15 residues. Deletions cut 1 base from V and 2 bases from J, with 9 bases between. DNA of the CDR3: TGTGCCAGCAGTTTATTTACTGTCCCTGGAAACACCATATATTTT. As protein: CASSLFTVPGNTIYF.

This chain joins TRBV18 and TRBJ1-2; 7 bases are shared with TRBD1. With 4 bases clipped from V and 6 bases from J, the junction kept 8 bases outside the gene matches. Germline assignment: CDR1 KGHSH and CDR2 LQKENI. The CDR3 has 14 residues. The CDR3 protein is CASSQKDRPNGYTF. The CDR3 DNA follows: TGTGCCAGCTCACAAAAGGACAGGCCGAATGGCTACACCTTC. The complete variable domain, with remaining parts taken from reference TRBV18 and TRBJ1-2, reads NAGVMQNPRHLVRRRGQEARLRCSPMKGHSHVYWYRQLPEEGLKFMVYLQKENIIDESGMPKERFSAEFPKEGPSILRIQQVVRGDSAAYFCASSQKDRPNGYTFGSGTRLTVV.

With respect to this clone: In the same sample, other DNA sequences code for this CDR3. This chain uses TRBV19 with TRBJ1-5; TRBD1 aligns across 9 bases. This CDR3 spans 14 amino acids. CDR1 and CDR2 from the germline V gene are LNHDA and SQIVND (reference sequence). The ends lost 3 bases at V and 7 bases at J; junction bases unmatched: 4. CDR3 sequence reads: CASSITGGGQPQHF. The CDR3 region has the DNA TGTGCCAGTAGTATTACAGGGGGCGGCCAGCCCCAGCATTTT.

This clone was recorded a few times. The CDR3 loop is CASNPGGTSYEQYF. The DNA for the CDR3 is TGTGCCAGCAACCCTGGGGGCACTTCCTACGAGCAGTACTTC. This chain uses TRBV28 with TRBJ2-7, with D possibly matching TRBD1 (6 bases). The CDR3 contains 14 residues. V was cut by 7 bases and J by 1 base, with 14 bases left in between. CDR1 is MDHEN, CDR2 SYDVKM, per germline.

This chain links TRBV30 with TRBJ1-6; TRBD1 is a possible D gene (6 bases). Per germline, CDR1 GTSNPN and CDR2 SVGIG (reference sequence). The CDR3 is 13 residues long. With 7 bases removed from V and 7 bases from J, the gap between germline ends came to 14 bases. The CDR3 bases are TGTGCCTTCTCCGACAGGCGGAATTCACCCCTCCACTTT. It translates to CAFSDRRNSPLHF.

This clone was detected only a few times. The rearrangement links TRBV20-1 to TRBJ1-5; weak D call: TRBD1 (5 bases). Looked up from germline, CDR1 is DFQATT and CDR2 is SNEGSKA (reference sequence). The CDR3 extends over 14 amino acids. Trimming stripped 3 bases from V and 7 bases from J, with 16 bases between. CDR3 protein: CSASLQGSGQPQHF. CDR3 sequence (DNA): TGCAGTGCTAGTCTCCAGGGTTCGGGCCAGCCCCAGCATTTT.

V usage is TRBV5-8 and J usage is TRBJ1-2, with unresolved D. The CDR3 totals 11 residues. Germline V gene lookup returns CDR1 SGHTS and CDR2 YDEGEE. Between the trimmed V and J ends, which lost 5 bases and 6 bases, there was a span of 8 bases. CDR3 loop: CASRERDGYTF. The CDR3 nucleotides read TGTGCCAGCAGGGAGAGAGATGGCTACACCTTC.

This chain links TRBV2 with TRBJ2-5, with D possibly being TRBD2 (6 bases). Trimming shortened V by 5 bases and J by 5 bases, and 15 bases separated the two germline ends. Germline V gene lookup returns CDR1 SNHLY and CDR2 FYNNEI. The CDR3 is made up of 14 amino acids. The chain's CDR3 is CASSPIFAGETQYF. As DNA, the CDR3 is TGTGCCAGCAGTCCGATCTTCGCGGGGGAGACCCAGTACTTC.

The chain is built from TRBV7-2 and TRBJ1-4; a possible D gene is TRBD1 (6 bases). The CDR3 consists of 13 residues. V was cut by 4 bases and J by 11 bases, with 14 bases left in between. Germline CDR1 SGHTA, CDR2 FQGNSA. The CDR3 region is CASSSTLGAKLFF. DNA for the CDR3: TGTGCCAGCAGCTCTACATTGGGGGCGAAACTGTTTTTT.

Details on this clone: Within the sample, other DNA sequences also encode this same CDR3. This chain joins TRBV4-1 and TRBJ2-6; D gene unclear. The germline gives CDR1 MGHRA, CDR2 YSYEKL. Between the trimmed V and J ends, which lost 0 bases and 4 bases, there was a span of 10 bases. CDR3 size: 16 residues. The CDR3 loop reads CASSQEGGSGANVLTF. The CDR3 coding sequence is TGCGCCAGCAGCCAAGAAGGCGGCTCCGGGGCCAACGTCCTGACTTTC.

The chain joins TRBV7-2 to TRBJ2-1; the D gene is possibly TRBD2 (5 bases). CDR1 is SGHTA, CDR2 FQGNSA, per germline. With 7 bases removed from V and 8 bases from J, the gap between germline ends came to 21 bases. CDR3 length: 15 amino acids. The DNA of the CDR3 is TGTGCCAGCATAGACATAGCCACCGAGGGCTATGAGCAGTTCTTC. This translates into CASIDIATEGYEQFF.

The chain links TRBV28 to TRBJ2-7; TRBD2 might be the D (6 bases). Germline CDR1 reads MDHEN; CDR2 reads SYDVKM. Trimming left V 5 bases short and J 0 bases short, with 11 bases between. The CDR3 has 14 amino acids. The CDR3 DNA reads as TGTGCCAGCAGTGCGCGGGACGCCTCCTACGAGCAGTACTTC. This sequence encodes CASSARDASYEQYF.

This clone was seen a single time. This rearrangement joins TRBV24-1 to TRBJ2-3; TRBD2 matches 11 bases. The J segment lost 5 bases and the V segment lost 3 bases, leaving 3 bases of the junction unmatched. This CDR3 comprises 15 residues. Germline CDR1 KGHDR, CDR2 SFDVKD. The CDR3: CATSDLAGGEDTQYF. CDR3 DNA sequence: TGTGCCACCAGTGATCTAGCGGGGGGTGAAGATACGCAGTATTTT.